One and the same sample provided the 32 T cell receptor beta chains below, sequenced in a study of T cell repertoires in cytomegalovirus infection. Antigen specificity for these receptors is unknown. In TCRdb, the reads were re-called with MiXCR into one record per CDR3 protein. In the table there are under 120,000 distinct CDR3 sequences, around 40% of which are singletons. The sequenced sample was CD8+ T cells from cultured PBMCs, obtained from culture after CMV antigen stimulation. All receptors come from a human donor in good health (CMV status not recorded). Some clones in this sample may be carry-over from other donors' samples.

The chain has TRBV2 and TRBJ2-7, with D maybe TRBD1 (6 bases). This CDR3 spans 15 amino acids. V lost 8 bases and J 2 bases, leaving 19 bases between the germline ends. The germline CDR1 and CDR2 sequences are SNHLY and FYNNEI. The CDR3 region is CASQEPGHIPYEQYF. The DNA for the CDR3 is TGTGCCAGCCAAGAACCGGGACACATCCCCTACGAGCAGTACTTC.

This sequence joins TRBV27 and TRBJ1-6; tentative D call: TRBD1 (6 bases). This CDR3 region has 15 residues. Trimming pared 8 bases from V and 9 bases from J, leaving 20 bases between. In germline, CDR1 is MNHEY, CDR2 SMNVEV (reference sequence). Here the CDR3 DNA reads TGTGCCAGCCGGGACACTACTTTTCGCTCTTCACCCCTCCACTTT. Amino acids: CASRDTTFRSSPLHF.

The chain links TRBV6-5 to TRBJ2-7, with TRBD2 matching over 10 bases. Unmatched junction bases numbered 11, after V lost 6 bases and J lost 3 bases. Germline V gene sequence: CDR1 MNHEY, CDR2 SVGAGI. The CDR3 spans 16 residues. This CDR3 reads CASSLQASGGGYEQYF. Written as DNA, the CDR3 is TGTGCCAGCAGCTTACAGGCGAGCGGGGGGGGCTACGAGCAGTACTTC.

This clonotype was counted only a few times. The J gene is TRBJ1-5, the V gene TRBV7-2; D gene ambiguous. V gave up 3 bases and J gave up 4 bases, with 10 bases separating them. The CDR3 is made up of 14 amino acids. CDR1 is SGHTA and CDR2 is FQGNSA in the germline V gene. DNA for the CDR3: TGTGCCAGCAGCTTCGCGAGCACGAATCAGCCCCAGCATTTT. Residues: CASSFASTNQPQHF.

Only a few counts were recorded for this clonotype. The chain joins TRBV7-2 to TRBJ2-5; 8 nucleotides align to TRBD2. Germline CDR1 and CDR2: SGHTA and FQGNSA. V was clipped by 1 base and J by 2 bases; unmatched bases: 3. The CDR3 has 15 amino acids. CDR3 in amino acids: CASSLGAGEQETQYF. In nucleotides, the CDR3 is TGTGCCAGCAGCTTAGGAGCGGGGGAGCAAGAGACCCAGTACTTC.

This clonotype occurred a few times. The CDR3: CASSEGVGQISGNTIYF. The CDR3 coding sequence is TGTGCCAGCAGTGAGGGCGTAGGACAGATCTCTGGAAACACCATATATTTT. This chain uses TRBV2 with TRBJ1-3, with a possible D match to TRBD1 (6 bases). The length of the CDR3 is 17 residues. Germline CDR1 and CDR2: SNHLY and FYNNEI. The V and J ends lost 3 bases and 0 bases respectively, with 15 bases between them.

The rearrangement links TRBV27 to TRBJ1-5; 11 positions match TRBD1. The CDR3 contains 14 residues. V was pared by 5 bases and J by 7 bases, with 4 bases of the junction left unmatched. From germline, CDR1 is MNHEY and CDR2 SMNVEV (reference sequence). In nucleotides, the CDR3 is TGTGCCAGCAGTCCTGGGACAGGGGGGCAGCCCCAGCATTTT. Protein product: CASSPGTGGQPQHF.

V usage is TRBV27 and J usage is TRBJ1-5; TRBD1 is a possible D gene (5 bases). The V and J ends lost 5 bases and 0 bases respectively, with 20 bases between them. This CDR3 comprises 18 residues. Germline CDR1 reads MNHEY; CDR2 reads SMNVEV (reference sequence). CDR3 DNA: TGTGCCAGCAGTCCGCGGGACGGAGCGGTGTATAGCAATCAGCCCCAGCATTTT. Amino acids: CASSPRDGAVYSNQPQHF.

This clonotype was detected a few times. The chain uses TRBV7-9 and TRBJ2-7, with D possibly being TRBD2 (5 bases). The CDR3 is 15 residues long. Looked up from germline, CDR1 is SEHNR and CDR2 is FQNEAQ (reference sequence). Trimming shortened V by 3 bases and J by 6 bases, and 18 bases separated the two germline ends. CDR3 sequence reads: CASSFGMNPGGEQYF. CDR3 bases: TGTGCCAGCAGCTTCGGGATGAACCCCGGAGGCGAGCAGTACTTC. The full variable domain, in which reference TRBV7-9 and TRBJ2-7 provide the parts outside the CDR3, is DTGVSQNPRHKITKRGQNVTFRCDPISEHNRLYWYRQTLGQGPEFLTYFQNEAQLEKSRLLSDRFSAERPKGSFSTLEIQRTEQGDSAMYLCASSFGMNPGGEQYFGPGTRLTVT.

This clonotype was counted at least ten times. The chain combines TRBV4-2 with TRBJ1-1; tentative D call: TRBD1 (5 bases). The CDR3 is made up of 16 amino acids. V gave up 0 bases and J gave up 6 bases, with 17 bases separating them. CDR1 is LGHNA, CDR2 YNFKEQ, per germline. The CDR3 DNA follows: TGTGCCAGCAGCCAAGATAGGGGTCCCGACGGCGCTGAAGCTTTCTTT. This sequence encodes CASSQDRGPDGAEAFF.

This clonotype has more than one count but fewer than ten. CDR3 in amino acids: CASSPQLSDEQYF. The CDR3 nucleotides read TGTGCCAGCAGTCCGCAGTTAAGCGACGAGCAGTACTTC. The chain uses TRBV27 and TRBJ2-7; no reliable D call. Germline V lookup: CDR1 MNHEY, CDR2 SMNVEV (reference sequence). This CDR3 spans 13 amino acids. V was clipped by 5 bases and J by 5 bases, with 13 bases between them.

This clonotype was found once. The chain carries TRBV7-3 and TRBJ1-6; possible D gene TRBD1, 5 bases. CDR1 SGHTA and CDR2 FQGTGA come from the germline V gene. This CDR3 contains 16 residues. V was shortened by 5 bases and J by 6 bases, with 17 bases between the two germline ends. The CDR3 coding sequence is TGTGCCAGCAGCCCGGTGGGCGGGGGGAGTAATTCACCCCTCCACTTT. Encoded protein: CASSPVGGGSNSPLHF.

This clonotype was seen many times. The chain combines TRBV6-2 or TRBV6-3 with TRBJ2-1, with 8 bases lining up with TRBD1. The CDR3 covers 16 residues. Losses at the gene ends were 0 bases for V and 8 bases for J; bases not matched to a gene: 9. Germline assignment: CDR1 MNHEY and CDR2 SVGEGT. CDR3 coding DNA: TGTGCCAGCAGTTACTCGCCCCTCGGACAGGGTTATGAGCAGTTCTTC. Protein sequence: CASSYSPLGQGYEQFF.

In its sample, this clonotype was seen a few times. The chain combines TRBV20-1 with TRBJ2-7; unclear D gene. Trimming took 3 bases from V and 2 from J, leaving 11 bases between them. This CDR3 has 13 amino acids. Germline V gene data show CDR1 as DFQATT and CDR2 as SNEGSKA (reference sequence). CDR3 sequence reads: CSARQRNTYEQYF. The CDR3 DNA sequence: TGCAGTGCTAGGCAGAGGAATACCTACGAGCAGTACTTC.

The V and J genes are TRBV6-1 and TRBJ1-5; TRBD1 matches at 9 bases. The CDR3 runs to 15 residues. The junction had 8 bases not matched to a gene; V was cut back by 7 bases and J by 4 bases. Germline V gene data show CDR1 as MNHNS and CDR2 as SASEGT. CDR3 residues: CASTMWDRANQPQHF. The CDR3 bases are TGTGCCAGCACCATGTGGGACAGGGCGAATCAGCCCCAGCATTTT.

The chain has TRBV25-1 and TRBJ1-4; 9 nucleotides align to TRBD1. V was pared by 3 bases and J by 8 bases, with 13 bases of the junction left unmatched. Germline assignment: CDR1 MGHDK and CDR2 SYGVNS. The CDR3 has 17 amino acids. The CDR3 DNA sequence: TGTGCCAGCAGTGATCCCTTCTCTACAGGGGGCGTGGAAAAACTGTTTTTT. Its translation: CASSDPFSTGGVEKLFF.

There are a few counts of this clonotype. The chain's CDR3 is CASRPLGAAYTDTQYF. As DNA, the CDR3 is TGTGCCAGCAGACCACTGGGGGCGGCCTACACAGATACGCAGTATTTT. The chain joins TRBV27 to TRBJ2-3, with D tentatively TRBD1 (6 bases). The CDR3 is made up of 16 amino acids. V shed 6 bases and J shed 2 bases, with 18 bases lying between them. Germline loops: CDR1 MNHEY, CDR2 SMNVEV (reference sequence).

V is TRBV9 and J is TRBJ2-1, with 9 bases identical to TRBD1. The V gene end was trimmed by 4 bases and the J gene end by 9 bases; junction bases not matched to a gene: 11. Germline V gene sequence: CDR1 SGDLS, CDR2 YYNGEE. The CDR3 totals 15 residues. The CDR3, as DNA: TGTGCCAGCAGCCCCTTTCCGGGACAGGGTCCTGAGCAGTTCTTC. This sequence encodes CASSPFPGQGPEQFF.

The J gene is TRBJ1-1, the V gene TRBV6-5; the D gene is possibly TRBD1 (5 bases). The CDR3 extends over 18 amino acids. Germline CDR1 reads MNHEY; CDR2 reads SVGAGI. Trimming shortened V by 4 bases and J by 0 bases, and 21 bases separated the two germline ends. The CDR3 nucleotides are TGTGCCAGCAGTTTGTTGCCCAAAGGGGAGCCGATGAACACTGAAGCTTTCTTT. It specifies CASSLLPKGEPMNTEAFF.

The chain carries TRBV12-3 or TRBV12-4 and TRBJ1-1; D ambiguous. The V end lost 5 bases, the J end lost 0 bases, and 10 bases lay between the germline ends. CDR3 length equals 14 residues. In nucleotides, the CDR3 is TGTGCCAGCAGTCAAACGACGGTGAACACTGAAGCTTTCTTT. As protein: CASSQTTVNTEAFF.

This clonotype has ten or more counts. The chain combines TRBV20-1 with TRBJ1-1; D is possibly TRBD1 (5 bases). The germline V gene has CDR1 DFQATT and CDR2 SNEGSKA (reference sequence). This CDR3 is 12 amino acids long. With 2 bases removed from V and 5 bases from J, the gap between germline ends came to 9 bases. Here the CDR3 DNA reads TGCAGTGCTAGACAGGGAGGGACTGAAGCTTTCTTT. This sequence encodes CSARQGGTEAFF.

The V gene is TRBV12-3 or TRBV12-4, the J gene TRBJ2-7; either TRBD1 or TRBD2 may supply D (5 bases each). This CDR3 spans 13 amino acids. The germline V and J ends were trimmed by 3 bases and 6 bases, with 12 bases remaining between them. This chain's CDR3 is CASSFPGRVEQYF. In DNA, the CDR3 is TGTGCCAGCAGTTTCCCAGGGCGGGTCGAGCAGTACTTC.

CDR3: CASSRMGGVTGNTIYF. The CDR3 DNA sequence: TGTGCCAGCAGCCGCATGGGGGGGGTAACTGGAAACACCATATATTTT. V gene TRBV12-3 or TRBV12-4 combines with J gene TRBJ1-3; tentative D call: TRBD1 (5 bases). V lost 6 bases to trimming and J lost 2 bases, with 17 bases between them. The CDR3 extends over 16 amino acids.

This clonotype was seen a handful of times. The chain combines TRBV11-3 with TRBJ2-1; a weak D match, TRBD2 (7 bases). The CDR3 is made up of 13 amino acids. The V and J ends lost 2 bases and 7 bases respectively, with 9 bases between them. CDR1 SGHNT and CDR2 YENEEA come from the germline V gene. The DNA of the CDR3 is TGTGCCAGCAGCTTACGGGGGGCTAATGAGCAGTTCTTC. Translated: CASSLRGANEQFF.

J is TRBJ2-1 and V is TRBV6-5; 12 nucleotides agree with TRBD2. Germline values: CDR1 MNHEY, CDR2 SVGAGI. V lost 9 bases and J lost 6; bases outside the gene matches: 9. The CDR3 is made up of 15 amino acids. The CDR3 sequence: CASSTSGGLRNEQFF. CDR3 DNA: TGTGCCAGTTCTACTAGCGGGGGGTTGCGCAATGAGCAGTTCTTC.

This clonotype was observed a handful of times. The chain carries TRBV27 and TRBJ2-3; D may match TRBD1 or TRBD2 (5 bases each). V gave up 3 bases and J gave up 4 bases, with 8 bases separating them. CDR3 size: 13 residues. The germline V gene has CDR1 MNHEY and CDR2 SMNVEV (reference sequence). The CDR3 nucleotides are TGTGCCAGCAGTTTCGGGGCCTCAGATACGCAGTATTTT. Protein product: CASSFGASDTQYF.

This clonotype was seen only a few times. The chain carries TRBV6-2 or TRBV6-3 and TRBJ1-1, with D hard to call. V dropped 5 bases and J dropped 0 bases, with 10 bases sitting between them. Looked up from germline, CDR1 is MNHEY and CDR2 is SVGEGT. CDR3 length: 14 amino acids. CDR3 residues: CASSQVPMNTEAFF. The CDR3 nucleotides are TGTGCCAGCAGTCAAGTCCCTATGAACACTGAAGCTTTCTTT.

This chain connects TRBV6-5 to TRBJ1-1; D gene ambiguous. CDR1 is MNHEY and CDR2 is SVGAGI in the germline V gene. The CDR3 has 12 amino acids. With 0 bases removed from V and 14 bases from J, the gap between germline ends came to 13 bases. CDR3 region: CASSYSLQQIFF. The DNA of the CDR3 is TGTGCCAGCAGTTACTCTCTACAGCAGATCTTCTTT.

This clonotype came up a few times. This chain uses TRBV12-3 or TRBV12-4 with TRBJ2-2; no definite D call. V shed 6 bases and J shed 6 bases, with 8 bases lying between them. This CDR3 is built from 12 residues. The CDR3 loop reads CASSFPPGELFF. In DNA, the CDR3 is TGTGCCAGCAGCTTCCCGCCCGGGGAGCTGTTTTTT.

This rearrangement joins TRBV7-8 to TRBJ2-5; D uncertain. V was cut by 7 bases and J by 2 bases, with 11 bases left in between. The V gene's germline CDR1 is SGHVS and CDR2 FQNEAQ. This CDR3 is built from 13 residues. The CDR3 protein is CASTYEGQETQYF. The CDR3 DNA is TGTGCCAGCACCTATGAAGGACAAGAGACCCAGTACTTC.

The CDR3 sequence is CASSLSGSDTQYF. CDR3 nucleotide sequence: TGTGCCAGCAGTCTTAGCGGCTCAGATACGCAGTATTTT. The chain has TRBV6-5 and TRBJ2-3; D possibly corresponds to TRBD2 (6 bases). V dropped 5 bases and J dropped 4 bases, with 10 bases sitting between them. Per germline, CDR1 MNHEY and CDR2 SVGAGI. The CDR3 is 13 amino acids.

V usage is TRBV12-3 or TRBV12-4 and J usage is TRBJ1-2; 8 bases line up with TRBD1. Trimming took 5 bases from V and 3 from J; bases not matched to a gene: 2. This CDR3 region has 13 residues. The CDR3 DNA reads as TGTGCCAGCAGTGCGACAGGGGACTATGGCTACACCTTC. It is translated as CASSATGDYGYTF.